These 5 T cell receptor beta chains came from one sample sequenced in a study of STAT3 mutations in large granular lymphocyte leukemia. Their recognized antigens are unknown. This table comes from immunoSEQ multiplex PCR, and its TCRdb copy is limited to in-frame clones, with some not included. This sample yields under 9,500 clones, of which roughly 91% are seen a single time; under 50% belongs to the top ten. Regarding the study as a whole: In T-cell large granular lymphocyte leukemia, about half of patients showed multiple immunodominant subclonotypes.

Material: peripheral blood mononuclear cells. The receptors derive from a man between 45 and 60 years old with T-cell large granular lymphocyte leukemia. Some clones in this sample may be carry-over from other donors' samples.

V gene TRBV5-1 combines with J gene TRBJ1-1, with 7 bases identical to TRBD1. CDR1 and CDR2 (germline): SGHRS, YFSETQ. The J segment lost 0 bases and the V segment lost 1 base, leaving 3 bases of the junction unmatched. The CDR3 totals 15 residues. As DNA, the CDR3 is TGCGCCAGCAGCTTGCAGGGGGGGGTGAACACTGAAGCTTTCTTT. It translates to CASSLQGGVNTEAFF.

V is TRBV19 and J is TRBJ1-5, with 7 nucleotides matching TRBD1. The CDR3 loop spans 19 amino acids. Per germline, CDR1 LNHDA and CDR2 SQIVND (reference sequence). Trimming cost V 1 base and J 2 bases; bases outside gene matches: 14. CDR3 residues: CASSIGAQTGTYGNQPQHF. Written as DNA, the CDR3 is TGTGCCAGTAGTATAGGGGCACAGACAGGGACCTATGGCAATCAGCCCCAGCATTTT.

In its sample, this clone was seen once. The chain links TRBV2 to TRBJ2-2; 9 positions match TRBD1. The V gene end was trimmed by 4 bases and the J gene end by 3 bases; junction bases not matched to a gene: 12. CDR1 and CDR2 from the germline V gene are SNHLY and FYNNEI. The CDR3 loop spans 18 amino acids. The CDR3 loop reads CASSVWLQGAWDTGELFF. The CDR3 DNA follows: TGTGCCAGCAGTGTTTGGTTACAGGGGGCGTGGGACACCGGGGAGCTGTTTTTT. Drawing the rest from reference TRBV2 and TRBJ2-2, the complete variable domain is EPEVTQTPSHQVTQMGQEVILRCVPISNHLYFYWYRQILGQKVEFLVSFYNNEISEKSEIFDDQFSVERPDGSNFTLKIRSTKLEDSAMYFCASSVWLQGAWDTGELFFGEGSRLTVL.

This clone was observed a single time. This rearrangement joins TRBV5-5 to TRBJ2-7, with D perhaps given as TRBD1 or TRBD2 (7 bases each). The CDR3 loop spans 14 amino acids. Trimming shortened V by 6 bases and J by 6 bases, and 19 bases separated the two germline ends. The germline CDR1 and CDR2 sequences are SGHKS and YYEKEE (reference sequence). CDR3 loop: CASNVAGGDGEQYF. The CDR3 nucleotides read TGTGCCAGCAACGTGGCAGGGGGGGACGGCGAGCAGTACTTC.

The chain carries TRBV6-4 and TRBJ2-1; TRBD2 agrees at 12 bases. The V gene's germline CDR1 is MRHNA and CDR2 SNTAGT. The CDR3 spans 15 residues. V trimming: 4 bases; J trimming: 2 bases; junction bases outside the gene matches: 0. The CDR3, as DNA: TGTGCCAGCAGTGGGACTAGCGGGACCTACAATGAGCAGTTCTTC. This encodes CASSGTSGTYNEQFF.